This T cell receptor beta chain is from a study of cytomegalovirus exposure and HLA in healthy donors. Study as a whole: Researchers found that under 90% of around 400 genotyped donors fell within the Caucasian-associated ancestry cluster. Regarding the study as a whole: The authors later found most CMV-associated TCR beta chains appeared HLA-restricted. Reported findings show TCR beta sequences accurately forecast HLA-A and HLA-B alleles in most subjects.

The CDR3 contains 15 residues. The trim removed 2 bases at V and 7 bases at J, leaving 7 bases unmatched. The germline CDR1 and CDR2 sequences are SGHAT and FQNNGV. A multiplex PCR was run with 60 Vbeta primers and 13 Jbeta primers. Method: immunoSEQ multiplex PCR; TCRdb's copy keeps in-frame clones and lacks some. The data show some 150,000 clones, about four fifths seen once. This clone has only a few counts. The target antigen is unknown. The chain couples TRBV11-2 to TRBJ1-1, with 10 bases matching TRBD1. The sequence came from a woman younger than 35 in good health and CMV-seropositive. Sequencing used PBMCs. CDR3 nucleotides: TGTGCCAGCAGCTTAACGGGACAGGGGATTGGTGAAGCTTTCTTT. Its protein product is CASSLTGQGIGEAFF. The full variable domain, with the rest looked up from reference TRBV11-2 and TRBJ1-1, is EAGVAQSPRYKIIEKRQSVAFWCNPISGHATLYWYQQILGQGPKLLIQFQNNGVVDDSQLPKDRFSAERLKGVDSTLKIQPAKLEDSAVYLCASSLTGQGIGEAFFGQGTRLTVV.